This T cell receptor (beta chain) was sequenced in a study of cytomegalovirus exposure and HLA in healthy donors. Whole-study findings and limits: Later analysis identified a missense DCLRE1C variant that was linked to TCR beta V- and J-gene trimming.

Germline V gene data show CDR1 as SGDLS and CDR2 as YYNGEE. The CDR3 is made up of 14 amino acids. V shed 2 bases and J shed 0 bases, with 7 bases lying between them. 13 Jbeta primers and 60 Vbeta primers were used for the PCR. Clones were sequenced by immunoSEQ multiplex PCR, and TCRdb holds only the in-frame ones, with some missing. The sample carries approximately 160,000 clones, 77% recorded once. Remarks on this clone: Its target is not known. The sample holds other DNA sequences that translate to the same CDR3.

The J gene is TRBJ2-3, the V gene TRBV9, with a possible D match to TRBD1 (6 bases). The specimen was PBMCs. The receptor's source is a woman aged 40 to 50 in good health and CMV-seropositive. CDR3 amino acids: CASSVGASTDTQYF. CDR3 coding DNA: TGTGCCAGCAGCGTGGGGGCTAGCACAGATACGCAGTATTTT.